This TCR beta chain emerged from a study of T cells in Graves' hyperthyroidism and ophthalmopathy. This clonotype was seen many times. CDR3 length: 14 amino acids. The germline CDR1 and CDR2 sequences are SGDLS and YYNGEE. Germline trimming cut 1 base from V and 4 bases from J; bases unmatched to any gene: 2. The TCR beta CDR3 regions underwent amplification using RNA transcripts as the source. The HTBI set primed first-round TCR CDR3 RT-PCR. TCRdb called the multiplex PCR reads again in MiXCR, with one record for every CDR3 protein. The sample has about 510,000 distinct CDR3 sequences; approximately 48% are singletons.

This clonotype originated in an adult woman with Graves' disease, either hyperthyroidism or ophthalmopathy (not recorded which). The sequencing input was peripheral blood or thyroid tissue (not recorded which). This rearrangement joins TRBV9 to TRBJ1-2, with 9 bases fitting TRBD1. CDR3 bases: TGTGCCAGCAGCGTATGGGGACAGGGCTATGGCTACACCTTC. Translation gives CASSVWGQGYGYTF.